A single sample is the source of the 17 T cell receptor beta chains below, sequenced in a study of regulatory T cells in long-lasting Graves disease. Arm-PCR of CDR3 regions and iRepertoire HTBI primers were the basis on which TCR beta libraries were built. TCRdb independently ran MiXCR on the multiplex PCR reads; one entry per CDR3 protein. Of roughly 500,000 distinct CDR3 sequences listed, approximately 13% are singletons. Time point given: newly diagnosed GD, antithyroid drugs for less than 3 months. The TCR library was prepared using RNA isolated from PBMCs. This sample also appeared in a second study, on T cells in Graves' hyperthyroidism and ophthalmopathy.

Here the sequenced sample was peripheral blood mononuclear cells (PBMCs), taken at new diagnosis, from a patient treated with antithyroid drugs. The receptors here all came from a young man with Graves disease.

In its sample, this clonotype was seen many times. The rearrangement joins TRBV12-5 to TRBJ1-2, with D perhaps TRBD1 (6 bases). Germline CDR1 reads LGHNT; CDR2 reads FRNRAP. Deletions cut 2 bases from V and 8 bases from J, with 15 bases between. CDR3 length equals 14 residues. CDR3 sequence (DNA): TGTGCTAGTGGTTTGCCCGGGGGCGCGAGGGGCTACACCTTC. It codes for CASGLPGGARGYTF.

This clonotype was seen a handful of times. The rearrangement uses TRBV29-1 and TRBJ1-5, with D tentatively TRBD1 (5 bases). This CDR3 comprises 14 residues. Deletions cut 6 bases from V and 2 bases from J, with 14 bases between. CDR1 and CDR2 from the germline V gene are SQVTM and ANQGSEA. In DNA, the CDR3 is TGCAGCGTCGGTAACAGGACGGGCAATCAGCCCCAGCATTTT. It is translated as CSVGNRTGNQPQHF.

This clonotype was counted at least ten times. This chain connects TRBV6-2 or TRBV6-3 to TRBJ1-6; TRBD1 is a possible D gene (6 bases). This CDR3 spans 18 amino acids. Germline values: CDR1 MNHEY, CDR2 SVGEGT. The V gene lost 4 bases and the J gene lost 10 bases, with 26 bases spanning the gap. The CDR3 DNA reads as TGTGCCAGCAGTTGGCGACCGGCAGGGGAGTCTTCTAGGTCACCCCTCCACTTT. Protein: CASSWRPAGESSRSPLHF.

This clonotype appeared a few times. The CDR3 sequence: CASSTQYQETQYF. CDR3 sequence (DNA): TGTGCCAGCAGTACCCAGTACCAAGAGACCCAGTACTTC. The chain links TRBV27 to TRBJ2-5; D gene ambiguous. Germline CDR1 reads MNHEY; CDR2 reads SMNVEV (reference sequence). This CDR3 spans 13 amino acids. Trimming shortened V by 5 bases and J by 0 bases, and 7 bases separated the two germline ends.

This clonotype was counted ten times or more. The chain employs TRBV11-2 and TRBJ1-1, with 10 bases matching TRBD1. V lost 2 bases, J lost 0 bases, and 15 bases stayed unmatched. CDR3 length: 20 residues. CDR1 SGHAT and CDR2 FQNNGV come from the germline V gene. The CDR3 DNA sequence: TGTGCCAGCAGCTTACCCCTCAGGGTAGGGACAGGGGCCCTGAACACTGAAGCTTTCTTT. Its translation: CASSLPLRVGTGALNTEAFF.

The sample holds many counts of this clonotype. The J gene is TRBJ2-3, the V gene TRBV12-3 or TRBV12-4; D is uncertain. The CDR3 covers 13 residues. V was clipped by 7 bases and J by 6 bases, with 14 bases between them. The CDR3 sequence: CASNPGGYDTQYF. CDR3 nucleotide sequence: TGTGCCAGCAACCCCGGTGGTTACGATACGCAGTATTTT.

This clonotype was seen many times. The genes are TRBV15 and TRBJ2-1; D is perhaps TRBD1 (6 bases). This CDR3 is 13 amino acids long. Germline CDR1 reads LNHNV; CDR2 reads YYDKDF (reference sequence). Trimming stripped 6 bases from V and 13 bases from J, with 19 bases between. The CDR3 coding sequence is TGTGCCACCAGTCGGCCCACGGGACACCCTCAGTTCTTC. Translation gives CATSRPTGHPQFF.

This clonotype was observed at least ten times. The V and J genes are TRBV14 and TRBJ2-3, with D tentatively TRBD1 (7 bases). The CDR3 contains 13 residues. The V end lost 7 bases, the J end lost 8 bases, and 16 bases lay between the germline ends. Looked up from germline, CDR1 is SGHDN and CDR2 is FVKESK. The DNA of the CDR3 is TGTGCCAGCACCGTTACAGGGGAGGCTACGCAGTATTTT. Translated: CASTVTGEATQYF.

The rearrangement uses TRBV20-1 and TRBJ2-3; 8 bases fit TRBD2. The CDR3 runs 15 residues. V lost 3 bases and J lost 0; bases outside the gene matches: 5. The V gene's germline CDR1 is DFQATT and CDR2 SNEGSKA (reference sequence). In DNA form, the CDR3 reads TGCAGTGCTAGCGGGAGGGTCCTTAGCACAGATACGCAGTATTTT. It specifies CSASGRVLSTDTQYF.

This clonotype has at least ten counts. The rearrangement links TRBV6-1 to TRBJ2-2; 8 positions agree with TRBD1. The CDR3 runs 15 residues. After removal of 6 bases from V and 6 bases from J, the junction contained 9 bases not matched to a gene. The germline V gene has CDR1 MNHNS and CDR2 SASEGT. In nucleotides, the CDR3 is TGTGCCAGCAGCCTTTGGACAGGGTCCCCCGGGGAGCTGTTTTTT. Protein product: CASSLWTGSPGELFF.

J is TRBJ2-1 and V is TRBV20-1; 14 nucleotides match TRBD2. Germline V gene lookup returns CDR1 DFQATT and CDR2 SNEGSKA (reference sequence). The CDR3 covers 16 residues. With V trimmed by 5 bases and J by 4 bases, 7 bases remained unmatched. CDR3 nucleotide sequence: TGCAGTGCTGGCCTGACTAGCGGGAGGGCTTACAATGAGCAGTTCTTC. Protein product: CSAGLTSGRAYNEQFF.

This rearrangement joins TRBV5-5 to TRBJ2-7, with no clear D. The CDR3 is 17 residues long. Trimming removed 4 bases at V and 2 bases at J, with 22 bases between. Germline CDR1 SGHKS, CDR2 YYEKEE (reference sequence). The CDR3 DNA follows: TGTGCCAGCAGCCCTCCTACGAAACGCGGTACGACCTACGAGCAGTACTTC. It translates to CASSPPTKRGTTYEQYF.

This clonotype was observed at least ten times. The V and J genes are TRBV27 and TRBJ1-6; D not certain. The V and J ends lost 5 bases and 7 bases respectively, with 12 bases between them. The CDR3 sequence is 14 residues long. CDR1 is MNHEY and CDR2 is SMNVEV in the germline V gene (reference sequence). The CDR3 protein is CASSQVRPNSPLHF. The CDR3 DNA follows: TGTGCCAGCAGTCAAGTTCGTCCCAATTCACCCCTCCACTTT.

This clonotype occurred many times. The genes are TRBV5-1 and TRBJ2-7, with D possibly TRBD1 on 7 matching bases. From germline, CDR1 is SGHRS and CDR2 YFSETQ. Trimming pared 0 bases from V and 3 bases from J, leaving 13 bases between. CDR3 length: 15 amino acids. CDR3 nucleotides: TGCGCCAGCAGCTTGGGGGGGGACAGTTACTACGAGCAGTACTTC. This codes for CASSLGGDSYYEQYF.

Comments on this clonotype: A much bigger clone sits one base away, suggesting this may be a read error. In DNA form, the CDR3 reads TGTGCCAGCAGTTTATTCATAGCTTTAAGCTCCTACAATGAGCAGTACTTC. This gives the protein CASSLFIALSSYNEQYF. The chain combines TRBV27 with TRBJ2-7; no reliable D call. V lost 1 base and J lost 7, with 23 bases in between. CDR3 length: 17 amino acids. Germline CDR1 reads MNHEY; CDR2 reads SMNVEV (reference sequence).

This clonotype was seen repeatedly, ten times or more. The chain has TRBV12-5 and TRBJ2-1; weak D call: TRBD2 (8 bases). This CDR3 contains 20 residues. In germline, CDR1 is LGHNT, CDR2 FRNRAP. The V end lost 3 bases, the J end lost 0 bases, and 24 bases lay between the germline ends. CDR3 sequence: CASGFRARWDSGSSYNEQFF. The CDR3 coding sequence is TGTGCTAGTGGTTTTAGGGCTCGGTGGGACAGCGGGAGCTCCTACAATGAGCAGTTCTTC.

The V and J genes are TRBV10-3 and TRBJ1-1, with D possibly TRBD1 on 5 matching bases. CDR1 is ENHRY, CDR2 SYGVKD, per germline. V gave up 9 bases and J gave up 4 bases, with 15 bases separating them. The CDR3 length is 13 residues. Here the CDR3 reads CAITNPGGTEAFF. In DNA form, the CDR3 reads TGTGCCATTACTAACCCGGGGGGCACTGAAGCTTTCTTT.